The 21 T cell receptor beta chains below were found in one sample sequenced in a study of shared clonotypes between healthy human individuals. The assay was immunoSEQ multiplex PCR, and TCRdb's table has in-frame clones only and misses some. The table includes around 700,000 clones, about three quarters detected once. Sequencing used memory CD4+ T cells sorted from blood. Documented subset: CD45RA-negative fraction. All receptors derive from a woman aged 25 to 39 in good health.

J is TRBJ2-1 and V is TRBV2, with D maybe TRBD1 (6 bases). The CDR3 has 14 residues. Germline values: CDR1 SNHLY, CDR2 FYNNEI. Trimming cost V 6 bases and J 4 bases, with 13 bases left between them. As DNA, the CDR3 is TGTGCCAGCAGCGCACGGACAGCGTACAATGAGCAGTTCTTC. As protein: CASSARTAYNEQFF. Full variable domain (outside the CDR3, taken from reference TRBV2 and TRBJ2-1): EPEVTQTPSHQVTQMGQEVILRCVPISNHLYFYWYRQILGQKVEFLVSFYNNEISEKSEIFDDQFSVERPDGSNFTLKIRSTKLEDSAMYFCASSARTAYNEQFFGPGTRLTVL.

The gene calls are TRBV4-3 and TRBJ1-2; D call uncertain. V lost 0 bases to trimming and J lost 6 bases, with 14 bases between them. Germline CDR1 is LGHNA and CDR2 is YSLEER. The CDR3 has 15 residues. The CDR3 DNA reads as TGCGCCAGCAGCCAAGATCGGGCCCTCTCCAATGGCTACACCTTC. The encoded protein is CASSQDRALSNGYTF.

This chain links TRBV18 with TRBJ2-5, with 12 bases fitting TRBD2. The germline V gene has CDR1 KGHSH and CDR2 LQKENI. The trim removed 3 bases at V and 3 bases at J, leaving 5 bases unmatched. CDR3 length: 16 amino acids. CDR3: CASSPLLAGGKETQYF. The CDR3 nucleotides are TGTGCCAGCTCACCGCTTCTAGCGGGAGGGAAAGAGACCCAGTACTTC.

This clone was picked up a small number of times. This chain uses TRBV30 with TRBJ2-1; TRBD2 is a possible D gene (5 bases). Germline V gene sequence: CDR1 GTSNPN, CDR2 SVGIG (reference sequence). The CDR3 covers 12 residues. V gave up 2 bases and J gave up 12 bases, with 14 bases separating them. CDR3 bases: TGTGCCTGGAGTCCTAATAGCGTTCGGCAGTTCTTC. Protein: CAWSPNSVRQFF.

This clone has just one count. The rearrangement links TRBV18 to TRBJ2-7; tentative D call: TRBD2 (6 bases). From germline, CDR1 is KGHSH and CDR2 LQKENI. V was pared by 2 bases and J by 4 bases, with 15 bases between. This CDR3 is 15 amino acids long. CDR3 sequence reads: CASSPAGRADYEQYF. CDR3 in DNA: TGTGCCAGCTCACCAGCGGGACGGGCCGATTACGAGCAGTACTTC.

The chain recombines TRBV10-1 with TRBJ2-3; 12 bases are a match to TRBD2. Germline CDR1 reads WNHNN; CDR2 reads SYGVQD (reference sequence). The CDR3 extends over 15 amino acids. The trim removed 5 bases at V and 5 bases at J, leaving 5 bases unmatched. The DNA for the CDR3 is TGCGCCAGCAGTTCTCCGGGACTAGCGGGAGATACGCAGTATTTT. Protein: CASSSPGLAGDTQYF.

The chain combines TRBV28 with TRBJ2-1; TRBD2 agrees at 14 bases. V lost 6 bases and J lost 16; bases outside the gene matches: 5. Germline CDR1 reads MDHEN; CDR2 reads SYDVKM. The CDR3 has 12 residues. The CDR3 spells CASRGLAGVAFF. For the CDR3, the DNA is TGTGCCAGCAGGGGACTAGCGGGAGTTGCCTTCTTC. Full variable domain (rest looked up from reference TRBV28 and TRBJ2-1): DVKVTQSSRYLVKRTGEKVFLECVQDMDHENMFWYRQDPGLGLRLIYFSYDVKMKEKGDIPEGYSVSREKKERFSLILESASTNQTSMYLCASRGLAGVAFFGPGTRLTVL.

J is TRBJ2-5 and V is TRBV28; 14 bases map to TRBD2. This CDR3 has 17 amino acids. Germline lookup yields CDR1 MDHEN and CDR2 SYDVKM. The ends lost 3 bases at V and 0 bases at J; junction bases unmatched: 3. The CDR3: CASSFRTSGRYQETQYF. The CDR3 region has the DNA TGTGCCAGCAGTTTCAGGACTAGCGGGAGGTACCAAGAGACCCAGTACTTC. The whole variable domain, filled in from reference TRBV28 and TRBJ2-5, reads DVKVTQSSRYLVKRTGEKVFLECVQDMDHENMFWYRQDPGLGLRLIYFSYDVKMKEKGDIPEGYSVSREKKERFSLILESASTNQTSMYLCASSFRTSGRYQETQYFGPGTRLLVL.

Only a few counts were recorded for this clone. The chain joins TRBV28 to TRBJ2-3; D assignment may be TRBD1 or TRBD2 (5 bases each). Germline CDR1 is MDHEN and CDR2 is SYDVKM. Trimming stripped 7 bases from V and 6 bases from J, with 23 bases between. The CDR3 is made up of 16 amino acids. CDR3 sequence (DNA): TGTGCCAGCACAACAAACGGGGCGAGTTTCTGGGATACGCAGTATTTT. Protein sequence: CASTTNGASFWDTQYF.

The V and J genes are TRBV5-1 and TRBJ1-5; D gene ambiguous. CDR1 SGHRS and CDR2 YFSETQ come from the germline V gene. V was cut by 0 bases and J by 6 bases, with 4 bases left in between. The CDR3 is made up of 12 amino acids. CDR3 loop: CASSLDGQPQHF. DNA for the CDR3: TGCGCCAGCAGCTTGGATGGTCAGCCCCAGCATTTT.

Here the CDR3 reads CAIGRPSTDTQYF. In DNA form, the CDR3 reads TGTGCCATCGGACGGCCTAGCACAGATACGCAGTATTTT. V is TRBV10-3 and J is TRBJ2-3; no definite D call. Trimming stripped 8 bases from V and 0 bases from J, with 9 bases between. The CDR3 sequence is 13 residues long. Germline V CDR1 and CDR2: ENHRY, SYGVKD.

J is TRBJ2-7 and V is TRBV5-4; the match to TRBD1 covers 9 bases. Germline CDR1 SGHNT, CDR2 YYREEE (reference sequence). CDR3 length: 16 amino acids. J was trimmed by 0 bases and V by 4 bases; bases with no gene match: 8. CDR3 bases: TGTGCCAGCAGCCCCGCCCCGGGACAGGGCTCCTACGAGCAGTACTTC. Its translation: CASSPAPGQGSYEQYF.

This sequence joins TRBV20-1 and TRBJ1-1, with D hard to call. This CDR3 comprises 10 residues. CDR1 is DFQATT, CDR2 SNEGSKA, per germline (reference sequence). The CDR3 nucleotides read TGCAGGGCCGTGAACACTGAAGCTTTCTTT. Encoded protein: CRAVNTEAFF.

V gene TRBV19 combines with J gene TRBJ1-1, with D unresolved. The V gene's germline CDR1 is LNHDA and CDR2 SQIVND (reference sequence). V shed 1 base and J shed 11 bases, with 14 bases lying between them. The CDR3 runs 13 residues. The CDR3 is CASSIAGTVRAFF. The DNA of the CDR3 is TGTGCCAGTAGTATAGCTGGTACAGTGAGGGCTTTCTTT.

Turning to this clone: Other DNA sequences from this sample encode an identical CDR3 as well. This chain uses TRBV20-1 with TRBJ2-3, with no clear D. Germline CDR1 and CDR2: DFQATT and SNEGSKA (reference sequence). CDR3 length: 11 amino acids. The V gene lost 0 bases and the J gene lost 5 bases, with 3 bases spanning the gap. This CDR3 reads CSARERDTQYF. DNA of the CDR3: TGCAGTGCTAGAGAGCGAGATACGCAGTATTTT.

The chain combines TRBV11-2 with TRBJ2-7; the D gene is possibly TRBD1 (6 bases). The germline V gene has CDR1 SGHAT and CDR2 FQNNGV. The V end lost 0 bases, the J end lost 2 bases, and 17 bases lay between the germline ends. The CDR3 loop spans 17 amino acids. The CDR3 nucleotides read TGTGCCAGCAGCTTAGATCTAATTCCGGGACAACCCTACGAGCAGTACTTC. Translating it yields CASSLDLIPGQPYEQYF.

About this clone: The sample holds other DNA sequences that translate to the same CDR3. The chain recombines TRBV28 with TRBJ2-7; D remains ambiguous. Between the trimmed V and J ends, which lost 5 bases and 3 bases, there was a span of 5 bases. CDR1 is MDHEN, CDR2 SYDVKM, per germline. There are 11 residues in the CDR3. The CDR3 region is CASSLNYEQYF. DNA for the CDR3: TGTGCCAGCAGTCTTAACTACGAGCAGTACTTC.

Regarding this clone: A much larger clonotype is one base distant, so this may be a read error. Other DNA sequences in this sample translate to the same CDR3. The J gene is TRBJ2-7, the V gene TRBV5-6; D is ambiguous. The CDR3 runs 11 residues. V dropped 4 bases and J dropped 3 bases, with 5 bases sitting between them. Per the germline V gene, CDR1 is SGHDT and CDR2 is YYEEEE. CDR3 DNA: TGTGCCAGCAGCCTGTACTACGAGCAGTACTTC. Translation: CASSLYYEQYF.

V is TRBV7-2 and J is TRBJ2-2; D ambiguous. This CDR3 spans 14 amino acids. Trimming shortened V by 1 base and J by 2 bases, and 5 bases separated the two germline ends. CDR1 is SGHTA and CDR2 is FQGNSA in the germline V gene. The CDR3: CASSLGRNTGELFF. The CDR3 DNA reads as TGTGCCAGCAGCTTAGGGCGCAACACCGGGGAGCTGTTTTTT.

The V call is TRBV7-8, the J call TRBJ1-1; D perhaps matches TRBD1 (6 bases). Trimming shortened V by 1 base and J by 6 bases, and 18 bases separated the two germline ends. The CDR3 length is 16 residues. CDR1 and CDR2 (germline): SGHVS, FQNEAQ. The CDR3 DNA reads TGTGCCAGCAGCTTAGGAACGGGCAGGGGTGGTGCTGAAGCTTTCTTT. This gives the protein CASSLGTGRGGAEAFF.

This clone is a singleton in its sample. The chain employs TRBV5-4 and TRBJ1-2, with no clear D. The CDR3 covers 14 residues. V dropped 5 bases and J dropped 3 bases, with 14 bases sitting between them. Germline CDR1 SGHNT, CDR2 YYREEE (reference sequence). CDR3 nucleotide sequence: TGTGCCAGCAGGAATGCCGGGAGATACTATGGCTACACCTTC. The encoded protein is CASRNAGRYYGYTF. The variable domain in full, completed from reference TRBV5-4 and TRBJ1-2, reads ETGVTQSPTHLIKTRGQQVTLRCSSQSGHNTVSWYQQALGQGPQFIFQYYREEENGRGNFPPRFSGLQFPNYSSELNVNALELDDSALYLCASRNAGRYYGYTFGSGTRLTVV.